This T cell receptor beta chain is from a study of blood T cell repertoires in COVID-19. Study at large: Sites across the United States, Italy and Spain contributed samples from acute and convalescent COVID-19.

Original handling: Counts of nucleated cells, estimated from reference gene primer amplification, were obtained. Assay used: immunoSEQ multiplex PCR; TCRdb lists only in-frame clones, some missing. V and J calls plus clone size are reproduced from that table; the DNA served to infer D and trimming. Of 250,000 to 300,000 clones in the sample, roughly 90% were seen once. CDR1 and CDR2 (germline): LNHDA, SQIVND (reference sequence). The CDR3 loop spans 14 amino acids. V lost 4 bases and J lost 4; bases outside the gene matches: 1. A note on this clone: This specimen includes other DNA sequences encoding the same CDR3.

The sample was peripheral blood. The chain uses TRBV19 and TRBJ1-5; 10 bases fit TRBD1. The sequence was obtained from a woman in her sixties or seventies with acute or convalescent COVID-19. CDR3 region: CASSRDRGNQPQHF. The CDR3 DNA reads TGTGCCAGTAGTAGGGACAGGGGAAATCAGCCCCAGCATTTT.